This TCR beta chain was sequenced for a study of cytomegalovirus exposure and HLA in healthy donors. As for the study in general: The approximately 720 first-cohort repertoires and the 100 to 150 validation repertoires shared the same platform, a later analysis reported.

Of note for this clone: The antigen is not known.

The CDR3 consists of 14 residues. Germline CDR1 and CDR2: MNHNS and SASEGT. With 6 bases clipped from V and 4 bases from J, the junction kept 3 bases outside the gene matches. Sequencing was performed with immunoSEQ multiplex PCR; in TCRdb, only in-frame clones are kept and a portion is missing. The data show 250,000 or so clones, roughly 89% seen once. Study-wide points: There were 150 to 200 TCR beta chains listed as cytomegalovirus-associated.

This clonotype was obtained from a man aged 18 to 35 in good health and CMV-seronegative. This chain uses TRBV6-1 with TRBJ1-4, with 9 nucleotides matching TRBD1. Sequenced input: PBMCs. CDR3 coding DNA: TGTGCCAGCAGCCGGGACAGGGTTAATGAAAAACTGTTTTTT. Protein sequence: CASSRDRVNEKLFF.